These 32 T cell receptor beta chains were sequenced from one sample in a study of lymphopenia after photon versus proton radiotherapy. Generated by immunoSEQ multiplex PCR, the TCRdb table keeps only in-frame clones and is missing some. The table has 15,000 to 20,000 clones, about nine tenths seen once. Sample: peripheral blood, taken from a patient treated with proton-based radiotherapy. The receptors were gathered from a man between 65 and 85 years old with pancreatic cancer.

V usage is TRBV4-1 and J usage is TRBJ2-4, with 13 nucleotides matching TRBD2. The CDR3 has 20 amino acids. CDR1 is MGHRA and CDR2 is YSYEKL in the germline V gene. V lost 1 base and J lost 6; bases outside the gene matches: 15. CDR3 residues: CASSQVSGTSGNRRANIQYF. CDR3 DNA sequence: TGCGCCAGCAGCCAAGTCTCCGGGACTAGCGGGAATCGACGGGCAAACATTCAGTACTTC.

This clone was seen once. V usage is TRBV13 and J usage is TRBJ1-3; D gene ambiguous. Germline V CDR1 and CDR2: PRHDT, FYEKMQ (reference sequence). CDR3 length equals 18 residues. V dropped 2 bases and J dropped 6 bases, with 23 bases sitting between them. This CDR3 reads CASSLWGGLAGRENTIYF. The CDR3, as DNA: TGTGCCAGCAGCTTATGGGGAGGATTGGCGGGAAGGGAAAACACCATATATTTT.

The chain has TRBV7-3 and TRBJ2-5; TRBD2 might be the D (5 bases). V shed 1 base and J shed 5 bases, with 11 bases lying between them. The CDR3 is made up of 14 amino acids. Germline V gene sequence: CDR1 SGHTA, CDR2 FQGTGA. CDR3 DNA sequence: TGTGCCAGCAGCTTAATGGGCGGGTGGGAGACCCAGTACTTC. Protein product: CASSLMGGWETQYF.

The J gene is TRBJ1-3, the V gene TRBV30; 7 bases line up with TRBD1. The V gene end was trimmed by 0 bases and the J gene end by 4 bases; junction bases not matched to a gene: 12. The CDR3 is 17 residues long. CDR1 GTSNPN and CDR2 SVGIG come from the germline V gene (reference sequence). DNA for the CDR3: TGTGCCTGGAGTGTACGAGGAGGGGGCGCCTCCGGAAACACCATATATTTT. Residues: CAWSVRGGGASGNTIYF.

This sequence joins TRBV10-1 and TRBJ2-3; D uncertain. CDR1 WNHNN and CDR2 SYGVQD come from the germline V gene (reference sequence). This CDR3 is built from 12 residues. Trimming pared 4 bases from V and 1 base from J, leaving 3 bases between. The CDR3 protein is CASSAGTDTQYF. The CDR3 DNA reads TGCGCCAGCAGTGCGGGCACAGATACGCAGTATTTT.

The chain is built from TRBV30 and TRBJ2-7, with D possibly being TRBD2 (6 bases). The V and J ends lost 1 base and 0 bases respectively, with 7 bases between them. The germline V gene encodes CDR1 GTSNPN and CDR2 SVGIG (reference sequence). The CDR3 covers 13 residues. This CDR3 is CAWSGGVSYEQYF. The CDR3 DNA sequence: TGTGCCTGGAGTGGGGGGGTCTCCTACGAGCAGTACTTC.

The chain employs TRBV6-6 and TRBJ1-2, with TRBD1 as a possible D gene (5 bases). Germline V lookup: CDR1 MNHNY, CDR2 SVGAGI (reference sequence). V lost 6 bases and J 1 base, leaving 9 bases between the germline ends. This CDR3 has 13 residues. DNA for the CDR3: TGTGCCAGCAGGGTGACAGTTAACTATGGCTACACCTTC. Its protein product is CASRVTVNYGYTF.

The chain's CDR3 is CASSLQGRGYTF. The CDR3 nucleotides read TGTGCCAGCAGCCTTCAGGGTCGAGGCTACACCTTC. The gene calls are TRBV14 and TRBJ1-2; possibly TRBD1 for D (5 bases). From germline, CDR1 is SGHDN and CDR2 FVKESK. The CDR3 is made up of 12 amino acids. The V gene lost 4 bases and the J gene lost 8 bases, with 11 bases spanning the gap.

V usage is TRBV6-1 and J usage is TRBJ2-3, with D tentatively TRBD2 (7 bases). This CDR3 comprises 16 residues. V was trimmed by 4 bases and J by 1 base, leaving 15 bases between them. The germline V gene encodes CDR1 MNHNS and CDR2 SASEGT. The DNA of the CDR3 is TGTGCCAGCAGTGGGAGGGGGGGGGCAGGCACAGATACGCAGTATTTT. Protein: CASSGRGGAGTDTQYF.

V and J are TRBV6-6 and TRBJ1-2; 7 positions match TRBD1. CDR1 and CDR2 from the germline V gene are MNHNY and SVGAGI (reference sequence). Trimming took 6 bases from V and 8 from J; bases not matched to a gene: 9. The CDR3 sequence is 13 residues long. This CDR3 is CASRDSRGLGYTF. As DNA, the CDR3 is TGTGCCAGCAGGGACTCGAGGGGGCTGGGCTACACCTTC.

This CDR3 is CASSPTSGGSETQYF. The CDR3 nucleotides are TGTGCCAGCAGTCCAACTAGCGGGGGTTCAGAGACCCAGTACTTC. V is TRBV6-4 and J is TRBJ2-5; TRBD2 agrees at 11 bases. V lost 5 bases to trimming and J lost 4 bases; unmatched junction nucleotides: 6. CDR1 is MRHNA and CDR2 is SNTAGT in the germline V gene. This CDR3 contains 15 residues.

This chain joins TRBV7-2 and TRBJ2-7; no definite D call. This CDR3 has 11 amino acids. The germline V gene has CDR1 SGHTA and CDR2 FQGNSA. The ends were cut back, 4 bases at V and 4 bases at J, with 5 bases in the middle. In DNA form, the CDR3 reads TGTGCCAGCAGCTCGACTTACGAGCAGTACTTC. Its translation is CASSSTYEQYF.

The chain has TRBV18 and TRBJ2-3, with D unresolved. The germline gives CDR1 KGHSH, CDR2 LQKENI. The germline V and J ends were trimmed by 0 bases and 1 base, with 11 bases remaining between them. The CDR3 covers 16 residues. The CDR3 DNA follows: TGTGCCAGCTCACCACCGGTCGGAGAGGGCACAGATACGCAGTATTTT. Translating gives CASSPPVGEGTDTQYF.

The CDR3 region is CASSLDYRGQETQYF. CDR3 DNA sequence: TGTGCCAGCAGCTTAGACTACAGGGGGCAGGAGACCCAGTACTTC. The chain recombines TRBV7-6 with TRBJ2-5, with 9 bases matching TRBD1. After removal of 1 base from V and 5 bases from J, the junction contained 5 bases not matched to a gene. CDR1 and CDR2 from the germline V gene are SGHVS and FNYEAQ. This CDR3 spans 15 amino acids.

The CDR3 DNA follows: TGTGCCAGCAGTGTCCTGAGGGGTATAGTTAGGTATGGCTACACCTTC. This codes for CASSVLRGIVRYGYTF. V gene TRBV6-1 combines with J gene TRBJ1-2, with D tentatively TRBD1 (5 bases). The CDR3 sequence is 16 residues long. The V and J ends lost 4 bases and 5 bases respectively, with 20 bases between them. The germline CDR1 and CDR2 sequences are MNHNS and SASEGT.

The chain is built from TRBV7-9 and TRBJ1-5; D is perhaps TRBD1 (5 bases). The germline V and J ends were trimmed by 3 bases and 4 bases, with 7 bases remaining between them. This CDR3 has 13 amino acids. CDR1 is SEHNR, CDR2 FQNEAQ, per germline (reference sequence). CDR3 residues: CASSFQGNQPQHF. Here the CDR3 DNA reads TGTGCCAGCAGCTTCCAGGGAAATCAGCCCCAGCATTTT.

The V and J genes are TRBV30 and TRBJ1-2; 7 bases are a match to TRBD1. Trimming at V came to 5 bases and at J to 2 bases, leaving 2 bases not matched to a gene. This CDR3 is built from 12 residues. Germline V gene sequence: CDR1 GTSNPN, CDR2 SVGIG (reference sequence). The CDR3, as DNA: TGTGCCTGGGGGACAGACAACTATGGCTACACCTTC. Amino acid sequence: CAWGTDNYGYTF.

By share, this clone counts as large. The V and J genes are TRBV29-1 and TRBJ1-1, with a possible D match to TRBD1 (6 bases). This CDR3 has 14 residues. V lost 3 bases and J 3 bases, leaving 14 bases between the germline ends. Germline CDR1 and CDR2: SQVTM and ANQGSEA. Here the CDR3 reads CSVDTSGQHTEAFF. CDR3 in DNA: TGCAGCGTTGATACCAGCGGACAGCACACTGAAGCTTTCTTT. The full variable domain, with the rest looked up from reference TRBV29-1 and TRBJ1-1, is SAVISQKPSRDICQRGTSLTIQCQVDSQVTMMFWYRQQPGQSLTLIATANQGSEATYESGFVIDKFPISRPNLTFSTLTVSNMSPEDSSIYLCSVDTSGQHTEAFFGQGTRLTVV.

Worth noting for this clone: The germline gene is not matched at one end of the junction; a read error may be the cause. The rearrangement joins TRBV5-3 to TRBJ2-4; D perhaps matches TRBD2 (5 bases). TRBV5-3 is an open reading frame, and its role is uncertain. This CDR3 comprises 15 residues. CDR3 nucleotides: TGTGCCAGCAGCTTCTCAGGCCCTAGCCAGAACATTCAGTACTTC. It translates to CASSFSGPSQNIQYF.

This rearrangement joins TRBV30 to TRBJ2-1; D call uncertain. V lost 0 bases and J lost 0, with 9 bases in between. The CDR3 is 15 amino acids. Germline CDR1 and CDR2: GTSNPN and SVGIG (reference sequence). CDR3 DNA sequence: TGTGCCTGGAGTGTGGGCATTAGCTCCTACAATGAGCAGTTCTTC. Translated, it gives CAWSVGISSYNEQFF.

The chain links TRBV25-1 to TRBJ2-1, with 11 nucleotides matching TRBD2. With V trimmed by 1 base and J by 5 bases, 4 bases remained unmatched. Germline loops: CDR1 MGHDK, CDR2 SYGVNS. The CDR3 loop spans 16 amino acids. CDR3 DNA: TGTGCCAGCAGTGAATCTCTAGCGGGAGGCCACAATGAGCAGTTCTTC. Amino acid sequence: CASSESLAGGHNEQFF. Full variable domain (outside the CDR3, taken from reference TRBV25-1 and TRBJ2-1): EADIYQTPRYLVIGTGKKITLECSQTMGHDKMYWYQQDPGMELHLIHYSYGVNSTEKGDLSSESTVSRIRTEHFPLTLESARPSHTSQYLCASSESLAGGHNEQFFGPGTRLTVL.

This chain joins TRBV6-1 and TRBJ1-5; TRBD1 matches 8 bases. Trimming cost V 6 bases and J 2 bases; bases outside gene matches: 6. The CDR3 length is 15 residues. Germline CDR1 is MNHNS and CDR2 is SASEGT. The CDR3 here is CASRDRERGNQPQHF. DNA of the CDR3: TGTGCCAGCAGGGACAGGGAGCGTGGCAATCAGCCCCAGCATTTT.

The chain recombines TRBV6-5 with TRBJ1-5, with TRBD1 matching 7 bases. Germline V gene data show CDR1 as MNHEY and CDR2 as SVGAGI. This CDR3 spans 15 amino acids. After removal of 6 bases from V and 5 bases from J, the junction contained 10 bases not matched to a gene. The CDR3 loop is CASSSTGSGDQPQHF. CDR3 bases: TGTGCCAGCAGCTCGACAGGGAGCGGGGATCAGCCCCAGCATTTT.

V usage is TRBV11-3 and J usage is TRBJ2-7; 14 positions agree with TRBD2. With V trimmed by 5 bases and J by 4 bases, 19 bases remained unmatched. This CDR3 spans 20 amino acids. Germline assignment: CDR1 SGHNT and CDR2 YENEEA. The CDR3 region is CASSTPSGTSGSTRVYEQYF. DNA of the CDR3: TGTGCCAGCAGCACCCCTTCTGGGACTAGCGGGAGTACAAGAGTTTACGAGCAGTACTTC.

This chain connects TRBV5-1 to TRBJ1-1, with a tentative D call TRBD1 (5 bases). V lost 4 bases to trimming and J lost 4 bases, with 17 bases between them. Germline CDR1 reads SGHRS; CDR2 reads YFSETQ. The CDR3 totals 15 residues. The CDR3 region has the DNA TGCGCCAGCAGCGTGGGAGACGGGACCGGCACTGAAGCTTTCTTT. It translates to CASSVGDGTGTEAFF.

This sequence joins TRBV16 and TRBJ1-1; D call uncertain. The CDR3 length is 13 residues. Germline CDR1 is KGHSY and CDR2 is FQNENV. Trimming left V 10 bases short and J 0 bases short, with 12 bases between. The DNA for the CDR3 is TGTGCCACCCGAGGTGGGATGAACACTGAAGCTTTCTTT. The encoded protein is CATRGGMNTEAFF.

This rearrangement joins TRBV19 to TRBJ1-3; D gene unclear. CDR3 length equals 14 residues. The V end lost 3 bases, the J end lost 0 bases, and 6 bases lay between the germline ends. The germline V gene encodes CDR1 LNHDA and CDR2 SQIVND (reference sequence). CDR3 sequence reads: CASSIRFSGNTIYF. CDR3 bases: TGTGCCAGTAGTATCCGATTCTCTGGAAACACCATATATTTT.

The chain employs TRBV5-4 and TRBJ2-3; the match to TRBD1 covers 8 bases. This CDR3 region has 14 residues. Germline V gene sequence: CDR1 SGHNT, CDR2 YYREEE (reference sequence). V was clipped by 4 bases and J by 5 bases; unmatched bases: 6. The CDR3 sequence: CASSGQDRGDTQYF. DNA of the CDR3: TGTGCCAGCAGCGGTCAAGACAGGGGAGATACGCAGTATTTT.

The chain employs TRBV7-7 and TRBJ2-5; 10 bases are shared with TRBD2. This CDR3 region has 15 residues. Germline V gives CDR1 SSHAT, CDR2 FNYEAQ (reference sequence). Trimming took 1 base from V and 5 from J; bases not matched to a gene: 4. The CDR3 DNA follows: TGTGCCAGCAGCTTAGGGACTAGCGGATGGGAGACCCAGTACTTC. It specifies CASSLGTSGWETQYF.

This chain uses TRBV6-4 with TRBJ2-7; TRBD1 aligns across 10 bases. The CDR3 consists of 15 residues. V lost 3 bases, J lost 6 bases, and 8 bases stayed unmatched. Per the germline V gene, CDR1 is MRHNA and CDR2 is SNTAGT. The CDR3 nucleotides are TGTGCCAGCAGTGAAAGACCGGGACAGGGGTTCGAGCAGTACTTC. Amino acids: CASSERPGQGFEQYF.

The chain has TRBV19 and TRBJ2-1, with 11 bases lining up with TRBD2. CDR1 and CDR2 from the germline V gene are LNHDA and SQIVND (reference sequence). Trimming removed 3 bases from V and 6 bases from J; junction bases left unmatched: 4. The CDR3 has 15 residues. The CDR3 coding sequence is TGTGCCAGTAGTATTCGGACTAGCGGGTTCAATGAGCAGTTCTTC. Encoded protein: CASSIRTSGFNEQFF.

The J gene is TRBJ2-7, the V gene TRBV27; D is possibly TRBD1 or TRBD2 (6 bases each). This CDR3 contains 15 residues. Trimming removed 0 bases at V and 3 bases at J, with 12 bases between. Germline assignment: CDR1 MNHEY and CDR2 SMNVEV (reference sequence). The CDR3 here is CASSLSWGANYEQYF. CDR3 in DNA: TGTGCCAGCAGTTTATCTTGGGGGGCAAACTACGAGCAGTACTTC.